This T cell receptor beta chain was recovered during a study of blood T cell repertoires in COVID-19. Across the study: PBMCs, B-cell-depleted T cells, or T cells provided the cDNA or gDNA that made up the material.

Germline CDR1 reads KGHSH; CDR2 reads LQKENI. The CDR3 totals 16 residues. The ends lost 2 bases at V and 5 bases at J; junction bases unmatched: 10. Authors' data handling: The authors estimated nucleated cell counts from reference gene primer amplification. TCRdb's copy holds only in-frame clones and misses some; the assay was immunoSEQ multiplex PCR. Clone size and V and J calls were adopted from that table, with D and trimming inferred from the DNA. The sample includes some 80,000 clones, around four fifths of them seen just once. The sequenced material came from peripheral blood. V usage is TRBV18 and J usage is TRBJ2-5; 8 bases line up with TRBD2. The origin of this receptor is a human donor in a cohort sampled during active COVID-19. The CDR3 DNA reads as TGTGCCAGCTCACCAATGGGACTAGTCTGGGAGGAGACCCAGTACTTC. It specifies CASSPMGLVWEETQYF.